This passage covers 30 T cell receptor beta chains from one sample sequenced in a study of monozygotic twins with inflammatory bowel disease. Following a re-call of the 5' RACE reads, TCRdb has one entry per CDR3 protein and lacks DNA. The sample features 150,000 to 200,000 distinct CDR3 sequences, with roughly 7% in its top ten. Sequencing was done on a sample of blood. Receptor source: a human donor with ulcerative colitis or Crohn's disease, or a healthy co-twin of an affected twin (not recorded which).

The chain uses TRBV12-3 or TRBV12-4 and TRBJ2-1; TCRdb selects TRBD1, and the lack of DNA leaves this call unchecked. CDR3 length: 11 amino acids. This chain's CDR3 is CASSWGVEQFF.

This chain connects TRBV5-1 to TRBJ1-4. The germline V gene encodes CDR1 SGHRS and CDR2 YFSETQ. The CDR3 has 14 amino acids. The CDR3 reads CASSRGATNEKLFF. Full variable domain (missing parts from reference TRBV5-1 and TRBJ1-4): KAGVTQTPRYLIKTRGQQVTLSCSPISGHRSVSWYQQTPGQGLQFLFEYFSETQRNKGNFPGRFSGRQFSNSRSEMNVSTLELGDSALYLCASSRGATNEKLFFGSGTQLSVL.

CDR3 region: CASSLVTLVDTQYF. The chain uses TRBV7-2 and TRBJ2-3; no DNA is available, so the TRBD2 call from TCRdb remains unchecked. This CDR3 region has 14 residues. Germline V gene sequence: CDR1 SGHTA, CDR2 FQGNSA. Full variable domain (remainder filled in from reference TRBV7-2 and TRBJ2-3): GAGVSQSPSNKVTEKGKDVELRCDPISGHTALYWYRQSLGQGLEFLIYFQGNSAPDKSGLPSDRFSAERTGGSVSTLTIQRTQQEDSAVYLCASSLVTLVDTQYFGPGTRLTVL.

The chain employs TRBV7-2 and TRBJ2-1; TCRdb calls TRBD2, which cannot be checked without DNA. The CDR3 consists of 15 residues. Germline lookup yields CDR1 SGHTA and CDR2 FQGNSA. Here the CDR3 reads CASSLRTSAGNEQFF.

The J gene is TRBJ1-2, the V gene TRBV5-1. CDR1 SGHRS and CDR2 YFSETQ come from the germline V gene. The CDR3 has 16 residues. CDR3 amino acids: CASSLGSGGSDYGYTF.

The chain carries TRBV10-3 and TRBJ1-4. The CDR3 consists of 13 residues. Per the germline V gene, CDR1 is ENHRY and CDR2 is SYGVKD. Here the CDR3 reads CAIARHVGEKLFF.

The V call is TRBV30, the J call TRBJ2-2. CDR1 is GTSNPN, CDR2 SVGIG, per germline (reference sequence). The CDR3 totals 14 residues. CDR3 sequence: CAWSRWKRTGELFF.

V gene TRBV6-6 combines with J gene TRBJ1-5; TCRdb returns TRBD1, unconfirmable since there is no DNA. Germline CDR1 and CDR2: MNHNY and SVGAGI (reference sequence). This CDR3 comprises 13 residues. CDR3 sequence reads: CASEGVGSQPQHF.

This sequence joins TRBV15 and TRBJ2-1; with no DNA, the TCRdb D assignment of TRBD1 cannot be verified. Looked up from germline, CDR1 is LNHNV and CDR2 is YYDKDF (reference sequence). The CDR3 has 16 amino acids. CDR3 amino acids: CATSRDITGGRYEQFF. The whole variable domain, remainder taken from reference TRBV15 and TRBJ2-1, is DAMVIQNPRYQVTQFGKPVTLSCSQTLNHNVMYWYQQKSSQAPKLLFHYYDKDFNNEADTPDNFQSRRPNTSFCFLDIRSPGLGDTAMYLCATSRDITGGRYEQFFGPGTRLTVL.

This rearrangement joins TRBV27 to TRBJ2-3; the D call from TCRdb, TRBD2, cannot be confirmed without DNA. From germline, CDR1 is MNHEY and CDR2 SMNVEV (reference sequence). The CDR3 is made up of 17 amino acids. CDR3 amino acids: CASPPRPLAEFTDTQYF.

CDR3 sequence: CSAIFLQGGYGYTF. The rearrangement joins TRBV20-1 to TRBJ1-2. CDR3 size: 14 residues. CDR1 is DFQATT, CDR2 SNEGSKA, per germline (reference sequence).

The V gene is TRBV20-1, the J gene TRBJ1-1; TCRdb reports TRBD1, a call that lacks DNA to check it against. The CDR3 runs to 11 residues. Germline loops: CDR1 DFQATT, CDR2 SNEGSKA (reference sequence). CDR3 residues: CSARQGTEAFF.

This CDR3 reads CSAQGAFRGGELFF. V and J are TRBV20-1 and TRBJ2-2; absent DNA, TCRdb's TRBD1 call cannot be checked. Germline V CDR1 and CDR2: DFQATT, SNEGSKA (reference sequence). CDR3 length equals 14 residues.

V and J are TRBV29-1 and TRBJ2-2; the D call from TCRdb, TRBD2, cannot be confirmed without DNA. This CDR3 spans 12 amino acids. CDR1 SQVTM and CDR2 ANQGSEA come from the germline V gene. The chain's CDR3 is CSTMGGTGELFF.

CDR3 residues: CASSPSQGPGNSPLHF. The chain combines TRBV18 with TRBJ1-6; TCRdb names TRBD1, which stays unverified in the absence of DNA. CDR1 and CDR2 (germline): KGHSH, LQKENI. The CDR3 extends over 16 amino acids.

J is TRBJ1-2 and V is TRBV28; TCRdb outputs TRBD1, but without DNA this stays unchecked. There are 13 residues in the CDR3. Germline V CDR1 and CDR2: MDHEN, SYDVKM. Here the CDR3 reads CASSLLQGYGYTF.

The V call is TRBV30, the J call TRBJ2-7; TCRdb's D call of TRBD1 is untestable without DNA. CDR1 and CDR2 from the germline V gene are GTSNPN and SVGIG (reference sequence). The CDR3 extends over 12 amino acids. CDR3: CACGTEGHEQYF.

The chain has TRBV4-1 and TRBJ2-1; TCRdb's D gene call, TRBD1, goes unchecked for lack of DNA. CDR1 and CDR2 from the germline V gene are MGHRA and YSYEKL. This CDR3 has 15 residues. CDR3 amino acids: CASSPIVHRYNEQFF.

The chain joins TRBV2 to TRBJ1-5. The CDR3 totals 11 residues. The V gene's germline CDR1 is SNHLY and CDR2 FYNNEI. CDR3 loop: CASSGPQPQHF. Full variable domain (remainder filled in from reference TRBV2 and TRBJ1-5): EPEVTQTPSHQVTQMGQEVILRCVPISNHLYFYWYRQILGQKVEFLVSFYNNEISEKSEIFDDQFSVERPDGSNFTLKIRSTKLEDSAMYFCASSGPQPQHFGDGTRLSIL.

The chain uses TRBV29-1 and TRBJ2-7; TCRdb proposes TRBD1, but this gene call is untestable without DNA. Germline values: CDR1 SQVTM, CDR2 ANQGSEA. The CDR3 loop spans 14 amino acids. The CDR3 reads CSVGGRVGVYEQYF.

The chain carries TRBV7-2 and TRBJ2-3. The germline V gene has CDR1 SGHTA and CDR2 FQGNSA. This CDR3 is built from 13 residues. The CDR3 sequence: CASSLESRDTQYF.

The chain combines TRBV9 with TRBJ1-4; TCRdb outputs TRBD1, but without DNA this stays unchecked. The CDR3 has 15 residues. Per the germline V gene, CDR1 is SGDLS and CDR2 is YYNGEE. The CDR3 region is CASSVGGGTNEKLFF.

The chain couples TRBV4-3 to TRBJ2-7. The germline V gene has CDR1 LGHNA and CDR2 YSLEER. This CDR3 region has 13 residues. The CDR3 is CASSQGREREQYF.

This chain links TRBV6-5 with TRBJ1-2; with no DNA, the TCRdb D assignment of TRBD1 cannot be verified. The germline CDR1 and CDR2 sequences are MNHEY and SVGAGI. This CDR3 has 15 residues. CDR3 sequence: CASSSPGQGSYGYTF.

This chain connects TRBV11-2 to TRBJ1-4; the TRBD1 assignment by TCRdb is unverifiable without DNA. The CDR3 length is 17 residues. The germline V gene encodes CDR1 SGHAT and CDR2 FQNNGV. The CDR3 sequence: CASSWGYRDWTNEKLFF.

V is TRBV6-9 and J is TRBJ1-6. The V gene's germline CDR1 is MNHGY and CDR2 SVAAGI. CDR3 size: 18 residues. The CDR3 protein is CASSYADPKPSYNSPLHF.

The chain combines TRBV2 with TRBJ1-1; there is no DNA to check the TCRdb D call of TRBD1. The CDR3 has 16 amino acids. The germline V gene encodes CDR1 SNHLY and CDR2 FYNNEI. This CDR3 is CASRGAGTLMNTEAFF.

The chain recombines TRBV20-1 with TRBJ2-7; the TCRdb call, TRBD2, lacks DNA for checking. CDR1 is DFQATT, CDR2 SNEGSKA, per germline (reference sequence). The CDR3 sequence is 14 residues long. CDR3 sequence: CSARDIAGGYEQYF.

This chain joins TRBV20-1 and TRBJ2-3. Germline values: CDR1 DFQATT, CDR2 SNEGSKA (reference sequence). This CDR3 spans 12 amino acids. The CDR3 sequence: CSASGLADTQYF.

The chain employs TRBV7-9 and TRBJ1-1. The CDR3 contains 15 residues. Looked up from germline, CDR1 is SEHNR and CDR2 is FQNEAQ (reference sequence). The CDR3: CASSLEGRGNTEAFF.